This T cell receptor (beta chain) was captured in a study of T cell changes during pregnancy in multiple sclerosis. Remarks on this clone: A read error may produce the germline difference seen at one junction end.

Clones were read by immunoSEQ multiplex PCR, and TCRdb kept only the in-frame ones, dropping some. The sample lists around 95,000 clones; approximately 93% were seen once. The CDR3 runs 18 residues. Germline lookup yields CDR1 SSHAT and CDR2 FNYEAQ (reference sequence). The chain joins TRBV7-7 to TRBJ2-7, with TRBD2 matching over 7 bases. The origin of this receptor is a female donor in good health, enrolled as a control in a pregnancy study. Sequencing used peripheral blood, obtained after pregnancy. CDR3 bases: TGTGCTAGCAGCTCGATAGGGGCTAGCGGTACTCTATCCTACGAGCAGTACTTC. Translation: CASSSIGASGTLSYEQYF.